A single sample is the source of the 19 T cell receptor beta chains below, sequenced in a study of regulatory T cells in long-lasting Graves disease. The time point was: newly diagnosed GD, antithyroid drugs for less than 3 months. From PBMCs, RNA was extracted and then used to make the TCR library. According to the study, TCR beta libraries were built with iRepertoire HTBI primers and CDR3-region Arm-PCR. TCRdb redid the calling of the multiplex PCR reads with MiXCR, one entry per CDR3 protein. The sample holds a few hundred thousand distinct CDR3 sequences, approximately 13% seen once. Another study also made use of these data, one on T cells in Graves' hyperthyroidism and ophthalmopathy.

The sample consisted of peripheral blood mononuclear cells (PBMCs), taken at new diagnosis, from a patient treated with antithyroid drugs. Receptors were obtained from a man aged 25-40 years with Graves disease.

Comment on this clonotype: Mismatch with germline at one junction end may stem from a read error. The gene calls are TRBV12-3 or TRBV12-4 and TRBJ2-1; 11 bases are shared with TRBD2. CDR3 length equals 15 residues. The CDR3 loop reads CASSSLAGGHNEQLF. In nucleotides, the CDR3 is TGTGCCAGCAGTTCATTAGCGGGAGGGCACAATGAGCAGCTCTTC.

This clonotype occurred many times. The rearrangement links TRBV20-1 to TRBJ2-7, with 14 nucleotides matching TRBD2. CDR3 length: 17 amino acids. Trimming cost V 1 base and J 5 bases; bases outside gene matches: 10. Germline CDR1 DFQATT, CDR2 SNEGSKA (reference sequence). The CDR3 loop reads CSARVTTSGRAAHEQYF. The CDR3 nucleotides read TGCAGTGCTAGAGTCACGACTAGCGGGAGGGCGGCGCACGAGCAGTACTTC.

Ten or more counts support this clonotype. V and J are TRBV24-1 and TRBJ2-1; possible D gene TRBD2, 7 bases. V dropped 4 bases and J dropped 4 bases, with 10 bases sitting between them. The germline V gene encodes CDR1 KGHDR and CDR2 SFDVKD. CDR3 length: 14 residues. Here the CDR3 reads CATSDGGLYNEQFF. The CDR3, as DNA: TGTGCCACCAGTGACGGGGGGCTTTACAATGAGCAGTTCTTC.

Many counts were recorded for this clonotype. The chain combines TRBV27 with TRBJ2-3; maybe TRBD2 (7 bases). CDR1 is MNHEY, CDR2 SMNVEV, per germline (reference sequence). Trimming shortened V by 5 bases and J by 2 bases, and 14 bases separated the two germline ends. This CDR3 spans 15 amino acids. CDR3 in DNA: TGTGCCAGCAGTCCACGGGGGGCGACCACAGATACGCAGTATTTT. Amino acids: CASSPRGATTDTQYF.

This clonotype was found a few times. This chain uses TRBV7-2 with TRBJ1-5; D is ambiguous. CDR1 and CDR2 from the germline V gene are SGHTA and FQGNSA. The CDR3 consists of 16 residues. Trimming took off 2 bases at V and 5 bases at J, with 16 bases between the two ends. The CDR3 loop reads CASSLMGGQTDQPQHF. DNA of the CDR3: TGTGCCAGCAGCTTAATGGGCGGGCAAACTGATCAGCCCCAGCATTTT. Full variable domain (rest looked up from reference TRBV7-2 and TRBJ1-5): GAGVSQSPSNKVTEKGKDVELRCDPISGHTALYWYRQSLGQGLEFLIYFQGNSAPDKSGLPSDRFSAERTGGSVSTLTIQRTQQEDSAVYLCASSLMGGQTDQPQHFGDGTRLSIL.

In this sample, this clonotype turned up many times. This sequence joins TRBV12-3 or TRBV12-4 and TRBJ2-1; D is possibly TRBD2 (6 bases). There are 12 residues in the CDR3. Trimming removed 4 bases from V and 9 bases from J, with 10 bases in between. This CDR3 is CASSSASVEQFF. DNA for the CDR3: TGTGCCAGCAGTTCGGCTAGCGTTGAGCAGTTCTTC.

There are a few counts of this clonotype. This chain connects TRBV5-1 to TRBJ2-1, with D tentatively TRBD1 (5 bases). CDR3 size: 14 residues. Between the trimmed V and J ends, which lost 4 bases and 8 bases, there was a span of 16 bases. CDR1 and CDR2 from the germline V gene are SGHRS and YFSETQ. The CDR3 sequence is CASSAADIRDEQFF. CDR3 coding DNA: TGCGCCAGCAGCGCGGCGGACATACGGGATGAGCAGTTCTTC. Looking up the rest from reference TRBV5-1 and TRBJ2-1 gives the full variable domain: KAGVTQTPRYLIKTRGQQVTLSCSPISGHRSVSWYQQTPGQGLQFLFEYFSETQRNKGNFPGRFSGRQFSNSRSEMNVSTLELGDSALYLCASSAADIRDEQFFGPGTRLTVL.

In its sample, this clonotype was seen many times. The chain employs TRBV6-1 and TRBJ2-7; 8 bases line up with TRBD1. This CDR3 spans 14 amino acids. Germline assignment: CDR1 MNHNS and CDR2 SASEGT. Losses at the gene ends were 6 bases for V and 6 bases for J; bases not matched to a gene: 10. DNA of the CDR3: TGTGCCAGCAGCTTTGGACAGGGAAAATCCGAGCAGTACTTC. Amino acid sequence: CASSFGQGKSEQYF.

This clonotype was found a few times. The CDR3 DNA sequence: TGCAGCGTTGAAGGGGAGACAGTTGAGCAGTTCTTC. It yields the protein CSVEGETVEQFF. The chain employs TRBV29-1 and TRBJ2-1, with D perhaps TRBD1 or TRBD2 (5 bases each). The CDR3 is 12 residues long. The germline CDR1 and CDR2 sequences are SQVTM and ANQGSEA. V was pared by 1 base and J by 9 bases, with 10 bases between.

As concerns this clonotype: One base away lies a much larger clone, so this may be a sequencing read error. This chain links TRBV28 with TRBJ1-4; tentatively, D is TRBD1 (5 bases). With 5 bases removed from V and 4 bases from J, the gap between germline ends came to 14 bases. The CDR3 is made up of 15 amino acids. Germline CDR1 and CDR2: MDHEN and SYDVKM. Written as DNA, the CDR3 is TGTGCCAGCAGTGCACCCGGGACCGTTAATGAAAAACTGTTTTTT. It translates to CASSAPGTVNEKLFF. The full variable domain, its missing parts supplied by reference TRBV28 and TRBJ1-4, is DVKVTQSSRYLVKRTGEKVFLECVQDMDHENMFWYRQDPGLGLRLIYFSYDVKMKEKGDIPEGYSVSREKKERFSLILESASTNQTSMYLCASSAPGTVNEKLFFGSGTQLSVL.

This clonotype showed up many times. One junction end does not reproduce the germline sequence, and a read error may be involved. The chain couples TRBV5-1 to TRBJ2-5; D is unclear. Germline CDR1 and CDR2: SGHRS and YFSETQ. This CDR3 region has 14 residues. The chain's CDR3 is CASSFLAEQETQYF. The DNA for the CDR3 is TGTGCCAGCAGTTTTTTAGCAGAACAAGAGACCCAGTACTTC.

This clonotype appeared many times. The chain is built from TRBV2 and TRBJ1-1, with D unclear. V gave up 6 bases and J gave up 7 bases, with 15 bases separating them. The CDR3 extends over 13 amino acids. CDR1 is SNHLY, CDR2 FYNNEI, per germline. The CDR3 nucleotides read TGTGCCAGCAGCGGGGATTTGGCCCATGAAGCTTTCTTT. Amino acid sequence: CASSGDLAHEAFF.

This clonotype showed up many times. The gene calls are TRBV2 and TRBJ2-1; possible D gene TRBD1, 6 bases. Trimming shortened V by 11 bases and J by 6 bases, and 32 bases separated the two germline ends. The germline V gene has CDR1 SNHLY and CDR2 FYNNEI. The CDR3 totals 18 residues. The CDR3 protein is CALTPLLPTGSNLNEQFF. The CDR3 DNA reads TGTGCCCTAACTCCACTTCTCCCGACAGGAAGTAATCTCAATGAGCAGTTCTTC.

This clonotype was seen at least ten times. CDR3 in DNA: TGCAGCATTGTGTTCCCCTGGGCCACCCACTCCTACGAGCAGTACTTC. Protein: CSIVFPWATHSYEQYF. The chain uses TRBV29-1 and TRBJ2-7, with D unresolved. The CDR3 runs 16 residues. Germline V gene data show CDR1 as SQVTM and CDR2 as ANQGSEA. Trimming cost V 8 bases and J 0 bases, with 23 bases left between them.

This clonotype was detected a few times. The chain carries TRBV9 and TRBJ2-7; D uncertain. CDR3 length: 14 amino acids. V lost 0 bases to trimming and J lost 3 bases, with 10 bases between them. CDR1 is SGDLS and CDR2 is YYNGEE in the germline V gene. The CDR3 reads CASSVAPGHYEQYF. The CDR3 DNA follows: TGTGCCAGCAGCGTAGCTCCGGGTCACTACGAGCAGTACTTC.

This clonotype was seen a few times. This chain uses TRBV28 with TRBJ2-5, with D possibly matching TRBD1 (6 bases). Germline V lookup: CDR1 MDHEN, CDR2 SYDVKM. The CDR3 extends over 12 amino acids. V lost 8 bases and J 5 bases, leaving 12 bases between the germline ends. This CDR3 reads CASSGALETQYF. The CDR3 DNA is TGTGCCAGCTCAGGGGCTCTGGAGACCCAGTACTTC.

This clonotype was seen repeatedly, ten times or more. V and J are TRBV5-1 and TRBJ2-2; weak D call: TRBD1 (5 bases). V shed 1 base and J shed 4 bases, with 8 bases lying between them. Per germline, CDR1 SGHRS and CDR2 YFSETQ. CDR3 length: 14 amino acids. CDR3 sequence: CASSLTQGTGELFF. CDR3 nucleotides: TGCGCCAGCAGCTTGACTCAGGGCACCGGGGAGCTGTTTTTT.

CDR3: CATREAGSSYNEQFF. The CDR3 DNA reads as TGTGCCACCAGGGAAGCCGGGAGCTCCTACAATGAGCAGTTCTTC. The gene calls are TRBV24-1 and TRBJ2-1, with TRBD2 as a possible D gene (6 bases). Germline values: CDR1 KGHDR, CDR2 SFDVKD. V dropped 7 bases and J dropped 0 bases, with 12 bases sitting between them. CDR3 length: 15 amino acids.

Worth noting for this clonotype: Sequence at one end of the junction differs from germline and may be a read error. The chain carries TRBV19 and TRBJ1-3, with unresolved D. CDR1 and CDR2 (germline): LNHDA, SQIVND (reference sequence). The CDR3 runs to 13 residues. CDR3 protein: CAGSIMDRNTIYF. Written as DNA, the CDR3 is TGTGCCGGTAGTATAATGGACCGAAACACCATATATTTT.